This TCR beta chain was sequenced in a study of Graves' ophthalmopathy and Graves' hyperthyroidism. Study-wide context: Before any treatment, peripheral blood was taken at the initial diagnosis.

This clonotype has only a few counts. The V end lost 2 bases, the J end lost 7 bases, and 12 bases lay between the germline ends. Germline CDR1 is SGHAT and CDR2 is FQNNGV. This CDR3 has 15 amino acids. Amplified material comprised TCR beta CDR3 regions derived from RNA transcripts. A first-round RT-PCR used HTBI primers, followed by a second-round multiplex PCR. TCRdb re-derived calls from the multiplex PCR reads in MiXCR, one entry per CDR3 protein. The repertoire holds 350,000 to 400,000 distinct CDR3 sequences, with about 18% as singletons. Sequences were obtained from peripheral blood. The J gene is TRBJ1-6, the V gene TRBV11-2, with D possibly TRBD1 on 5 matching bases. This sequence was found in a woman between 18 and 30 years old with Graves' ophthalmopathy. In DNA, the CDR3 is TGTGCCAGCAGCTTAAGCTCCAGGGTCAATTCACCCCTCCACTTT. This gives the protein CASSLSSRVNSPLHF.